This passage covers 17 T cell receptor beta chains from one sample sequenced in a study of blood T cell repertoires in COVID-19. Some clones are missing from TCRdb's copy, which holds only in-frame ones; the method was immunoSEQ multiplex PCR. The sample lists over 200,000 clones, roughly 80% occurring once. Sequenced: PBMCs or T cells enriched from blood (not recorded which). The receptors derive from a man aged 60-69 years who had recovered from COVID-19.

The chain employs TRBV2 and TRBJ1-2; D gene ambiguous. The CDR3 is 13 residues long. The germline V and J ends were trimmed by 9 bases and 1 base, with 12 bases remaining between them. Looked up from germline, CDR1 is SNHLY and CDR2 is FYNNEI. The chain's CDR3 is CASSMRLNYGYTF. The CDR3 region has the DNA TGTGCCAGTTCCATGAGACTTAACTATGGCTACACCTTC.

The CDR3: CASSLKTRSYEQYF. The CDR3 bases are TGTGCCAGCAGCCTCAAGACACGCTCCTACGAGCAGTACTTC. The V and J genes are TRBV6-5 and TRBJ2-7; no clear D. The length of the CDR3 is 14 residues. Per germline, CDR1 MNHEY and CDR2 SVGAGI. V gave up 6 bases and J gave up 0 bases, with 12 bases separating them.

The chain has TRBV9 and TRBJ1-2; tentatively, D is TRBD1 (5 bases). V shed 1 base and J shed 4 bases, with 14 bases lying between them. This CDR3 is 15 amino acids long. Germline lookup yields CDR1 SGDLS and CDR2 YYNGEE. CDR3 coding DNA: TGTGCCAGCAGCGTAACGGGGGGAGGGTCCTATGGCTACACCTTC. Translated, it gives CASSVTGGGSYGYTF.

CDR3 protein: CASSQGTGGMEQYF. CDR3 in DNA: TGTGCCAGCAGCCAAGGGACAGGGGGGATGGAGCAGTACTTC. This chain uses TRBV11-2 with TRBJ2-7, with TRBD1 matching over 11 bases. Germline lookup yields CDR1 SGHAT and CDR2 FQNNGV. The CDR3 is 14 residues long. The J segment lost 7 bases and the V segment lost 5 bases, leaving 7 bases of the junction unmatched.

The chain has TRBV11-2 and TRBJ2-3; D is ambiguous. The CDR3 has 14 residues. Germline V gene lookup returns CDR1 SGHAT and CDR2 FQNNGV. The V gene lost 3 bases and the J gene lost 4 bases, with 11 bases spanning the gap. The CDR3 loop reads CASSFWARPDTQYF. CDR3 nucleotide sequence: TGTGCCAGCAGCTTTTGGGCCCGACCAGATACGCAGTATTTT.

The rearrangement joins TRBV3-1 (or the pseudogene TRBV3-2) to TRBJ1-2, with D perhaps matching TRBD1 (6 bases). This CDR3 has 12 amino acids. Trimming left V 5 bases short and J 10 bases short, with 14 bases between. Germline loops: CDR1 LGHDT, CDR2 YNNKEL (reference sequence). The CDR3 DNA reads as TGTGCCAGCAGCGCCGTCGGACAGAACTACACCTTC. Translating it yields CASSAVGQNYTF.

V usage is TRBV2 and J usage is TRBJ2-2; 9 bases map to TRBD1. V was pared by 6 bases and J by 7 bases, with 9 bases of the junction left unmatched. Germline CDR1 and CDR2: SNHLY and FYNNEI. The length of the CDR3 is 15 residues. In DNA form, the CDR3 reads TGTGCCAGCAGGAACCGGGACAGGGCCCACGGGGAGCTGTTTTTT. Its translation: CASRNRDRAHGELFF.

This rearrangement joins TRBV7-9 to TRBJ2-7; D remains unclear. V lost 1 base, J lost 6 bases, and 13 bases lay in between. The germline V gene has CDR1 SEHNR and CDR2 FQNEAQ (reference sequence). The CDR3 has 14 residues. The CDR3 protein is CASSLGRDSGEQYF. The CDR3 DNA reads as TGTGCCAGCAGCTTAGGTCGCGATTCGGGCGAGCAGTACTTC.

In DNA, the CDR3 is TGTGCCAGCAGACTCGACATCTCGAACACTGAAGCTTTCTTT. Its translation is CASRLDISNTEAFF. V and J are TRBV28 and TRBJ1-1; D not certain. Germline V gene sequence: CDR1 MDHEN, CDR2 SYDVKM. V lost 6 bases to trimming and J lost 1 base, with 12 bases between them. This CDR3 region has 14 residues.

This sequence joins TRBV6-6 and TRBJ1-2, with a tentative D call TRBD1 (6 bases). CDR1 is MNHNY and CDR2 is SVGAGI in the germline V gene (reference sequence). This CDR3 has 16 residues. Deletions cut 0 bases from V and 0 bases from J, with 11 bases between. CDR3 sequence: CASSYSRDTSNYGYTF. The CDR3 DNA reads as TGTGCCAGCAGTTACTCTCGGGACACATCTAACTATGGCTACACCTTC.

The table lists this clone with a count of one. This chain links TRBV11-2 with TRBJ1-1; 11 bases are shared with TRBD1. The CDR3 runs 14 residues. The germline V gene has CDR1 SGHAT and CDR2 FQNNGV. V lost 3 bases, J lost 5 bases, and 2 bases stayed unmatched. This CDR3 reads CASSLDRGRTEAFF. CDR3 in DNA: TGTGCCAGCAGCTTGGACAGGGGGCGGACTGAAGCTTTCTTT.

A word on this clone: Mismatch with germline at one junction end may stem from a read error. CDR3 coding DNA: TGTGCCAGCAGGTTAGGACTCGGGGTGAGTGAAGCTTTCTTT. Protein product: CASRLGLGVSEAFF. The chain recombines TRBV7-9 with TRBJ1-1; D not certain. The V gene's germline CDR1 is SEHNR and CDR2 FQNEAQ (reference sequence). The CDR3 length is 14 residues.

This chain joins TRBV7-9 and TRBJ2-1, with 8 bases lining up with TRBD2. The CDR3 extends over 15 amino acids. V was pared by 5 bases and J by 3 bases, with 6 bases of the junction left unmatched. Germline V gene sequence: CDR1 SEHNR, CDR2 FQNEAQ (reference sequence). The CDR3 DNA reads TGTGCCAGCAGCACCCGGGGGGGCAGCTACAATGAGCAGTTCTTC. It specifies CASSTRGGSYNEQFF.

The chain recombines TRBV5-1 with TRBJ2-5; 10 nucleotides match TRBD1. V gave up 2 bases and J gave up 5 bases; unmatched junction bases: 6. The CDR3 has 15 amino acids. The V gene's germline CDR1 is SGHRS and CDR2 YFSETQ. CDR3 nucleotide sequence: TGCGCCAGCAGCTTCCAGACAGGGGGCCAGGAGACCCAGTACTTC. Translated: CASSFQTGGQETQYF.

Of note for this clone: The sample has other DNA sequences that encode this CDR3 too. The chain carries TRBV5-1 and TRBJ2-2, with D hard to call. The V end was cut by 0 bases, the J end by 1 base, with 7 bases between. The germline V gene has CDR1 SGHRS and CDR2 YFSETQ. The length of the CDR3 is 15 residues. Here the CDR3 DNA reads TGCGCCAGCAGCTTGGGGCAGCGGAACACCGGGGAGCTGTTTTTT. It yields the protein CASSLGQRNTGELFF.

The chain couples TRBV6-5 to TRBJ2-7; 8 bases agree with TRBD1. J was trimmed by 5 bases and V by 2 bases; bases with no gene match: 5. The CDR3 runs to 14 residues. Germline CDR1 is MNHEY and CDR2 is SVGAGI. CDR3 region: CASSYGQGANEQYF. CDR3 bases: TGTGCCAGCAGTTACGGCCAGGGGGCGAACGAGCAGTACTTC.

This clone occurred a few times. As DNA, the CDR3 is TGCAGTGCTAGTGGACAGGGGGTAAGAGCTTTCTTT. Translating it yields CSASGQGVRAFF. This rearrangement joins TRBV20-1 to TRBJ1-1; 10 nucleotides match TRBD1. The germline V gene encodes CDR1 DFQATT and CDR2 SNEGSKA (reference sequence). The CDR3 runs 12 residues. Losses at the gene ends were 3 bases for V and 10 bases for J; bases not matched to a gene: 5.